This entry lists 18 T cell receptor beta chains sequenced from one sample in a study of blood T cell repertoires in COVID-19. Here immunoSEQ multiplex PCR was the method, and the copy in TCRdb shows in-frame clones only, minus some. The profile shows about 280,000 clones, 90% of them singletons. Specimen: PBMCs or T cells enriched from blood (not recorded which). The receptors come from a woman younger than 35 with acute COVID-19.

The chain uses TRBV28 and TRBJ2-2; D is unresolved. The CDR3 contains 12 residues. The germline CDR1 and CDR2 sequences are MDHEN and SYDVKM. The V and J ends lost 9 bases and 0 bases respectively, with 5 bases between them. The CDR3: CASPANTGELFF. The CDR3 nucleotides are TGTGCCAGTCCCGCGAACACCGGGGAGCTGTTTTTT.

This clone was picked up a small number of times. The V and J genes are TRBV30 and TRBJ2-2; D possibly corresponds to TRBD1 (8 bases). The CDR3 is 16 amino acids. Germline loops: CDR1 GTSNPN, CDR2 SVGIG (reference sequence). The ends were cut back, 0 bases at V and 5 bases at J, with 16 bases in the middle. CDR3 amino acids: CAWSVHRGEGTGELFF. CDR3 in DNA: TGTGCCTGGAGTGTCCACAGGGGGGAGGGTACCGGGGAGCTGTTTTTT.

This clone was counted only a few times. J is TRBJ2-5 and V is TRBV5-4; D call uncertain. The CDR3 has 14 residues. Trimming took off 4 bases at V and 5 bases at J, with 15 bases between the two ends. Germline values: CDR1 SGHNT, CDR2 YYREEE (reference sequence). The CDR3 nucleotides are TGTGCCAGCAGCACCGCAACTATTCACGAGACCCAGTACTTC. Residues: CASSTATIHETQYF.

This clone was seen once. This chain uses TRBV5-1 with TRBJ1-5; D unresolved. The V end lost 1 base, the J end lost 4 bases, and 12 bases lay between the germline ends. Per the germline V gene, CDR1 is SGHRS and CDR2 is YFSETQ. The CDR3 is 15 amino acids. In DNA, the CDR3 is TGCGCCAGCAGCTTGCGGGGAGATGAGAATCAGCCCCAGCATTTT. Translated: CASSLRGDENQPQHF.

This clone was counted a single time. V and J are TRBV19 and TRBJ2-1; 7 positions match TRBD2. The V gene's germline CDR1 is LNHDA and CDR2 SQIVND (reference sequence). The junction had 4 bases not matched to a gene; V was cut back by 2 bases and J by 0 bases. The CDR3 runs 16 residues. CDR3 sequence reads: CASSISGGSSYNEQFF. The CDR3 DNA is TGTGCCAGTAGTATATCGGGCGGGAGCTCCTACAATGAGCAGTTCTTC.

This chain uses TRBV19 with TRBJ1-2; 12 bases map to TRBD1. Losses at the gene ends were 3 bases for V and 7 bases for J; bases not matched to a gene: 6. The germline V gene has CDR1 LNHDA and CDR2 SQIVND (reference sequence). The CDR3 has 15 residues. The CDR3 nucleotides read TGTGCCAGTAGTATTCTAGGGACAGGGGGCGGTGGCTACACCTTC. Residues: CASSILGTGGGGYTF.

The CDR3 DNA sequence: TGTGCCAGCAGGTCTCAGGGGCCTAGCTACGAGCAGTACTTC. Protein sequence: CASRSQGPSYEQYF. V gene TRBV28 combines with J gene TRBJ2-7; possible D gene TRBD1, 6 bases. V was shortened by 6 bases and J by 3 bases, with 15 bases between the two germline ends. The V gene's germline CDR1 is MDHEN and CDR2 SYDVKM. The CDR3 is 14 residues long.

This clone turned up a few times. V usage is TRBV6-1 and J usage is TRBJ1-2; tentative D call: TRBD1 (5 bases). From germline, CDR1 is MNHNS and CDR2 SASEGT. CDR3 size: 14 residues. The V gene lost 2 bases and the J gene lost 8 bases, with 15 bases spanning the gap. In DNA, the CDR3 is TGTGCCAGCAGTGAACCGTCCAGGGTGGAAGGCTACACCTTC. It yields the protein CASSEPSRVEGYTF.

This clone was counted a few times. The chain recombines TRBV7-8 with TRBJ2-2; TRBD2 matches at 14 bases. The CDR3 spans 18 residues. CDR1 and CDR2 from the germline V gene are SGHVS and FQNEAQ. The trim removed 3 bases at V and 5 bases at J, leaving 8 bases unmatched. CDR3 DNA: TGTGCCAGCAGCTTCGCGGGACTAGCGGGAGTAGGGACCGGGGAGCTGTTTTTT. The encoded protein is CASSFAGLAGVGTGELFF.

Only one count was recorded for this clone. This chain connects TRBV6-5 to TRBJ2-7, with 10 bases aligning to TRBD2. The J segment lost 4 bases and the V segment lost 2 bases, leaving 2 bases of the junction unmatched. Germline V gene sequence: CDR1 MNHEY, CDR2 SVGAGI. This CDR3 spans 14 amino acids. CDR3 protein: CASSYASGSYEQYF. The CDR3 DNA follows: TGTGCCAGCAGTTACGCTAGCGGGAGTTACGAGCAGTACTTC.

The gene calls are TRBV7-3 and TRBJ2-3, with TRBD2 identical over 11 bases. V dropped 0 bases and J dropped 5; count of bases not matched to a gene: 1. CDR1 is SGHTA, CDR2 FQGTGA, per germline. The CDR3 is 15 amino acids. The CDR3 loop is CASSLTSGRGDTQYF. The CDR3 bases are TGTGCCAGCAGCTTAACTAGCGGGAGGGGAGATACGCAGTATTTT.

This clone has more than one count but fewer than ten. The chain is built from TRBV28 and TRBJ2-7; possibly TRBD1 for D (6 bases). The CDR3 spans 15 residues. Trimming stripped 2 bases from V and 3 bases from J, with 14 bases between. Germline assignment: CDR1 MDHEN and CDR2 SYDVKM. In DNA, the CDR3 is TGTGCCAGCAGTTTACCTAGGGACACCCTCTACGAGCAGTACTTC. Encoded protein: CASSLPRDTLYEQYF. The full variable domain, rest sourced from reference TRBV28 and TRBJ2-7, is DVKVTQSSRYLVKRTGEKVFLECVQDMDHENMFWYRQDPGLGLRLIYFSYDVKMKEKGDIPEGYSVSREKKERFSLILESASTNQTSMYLCASSLPRDTLYEQYFGPGTRLTVT.

The rearrangement links TRBV11-2 to TRBJ2-7, with D possibly TRBD2 on 6 matching bases. The CDR3 spans 14 residues. The V end lost 0 bases, the J end lost 3 bases, and 9 bases lay between the germline ends. Per the germline V gene, CDR1 is SGHAT and CDR2 is FQNNGV. The CDR3 region has the DNA TGTGCCAGCAGCTTAGAGGGACTCTACTACGAGCAGTACTTC. Translation: CASSLEGLYYEQYF.

J is TRBJ2-7 and V is TRBV20-1; a weak D match, TRBD1 (6 bases). Germline V lookup: CDR1 DFQATT, CDR2 SNEGSKA (reference sequence). Deletions cut 3 bases from V and 5 bases from J, with 14 bases between. The CDR3 has 13 residues. In DNA, the CDR3 is TGCAGTGCTAGTCTCGGACAGTCGGACGAGCAGTACTTC. Protein: CSASLGQSDEQYF.

This clone was picked up a small number of times. The CDR3 bases are TGTGCCACCAGCAGAGGGGTACGGGGTGGCGAGCAGTACTTC. It yields the protein CATSRGVRGGEQYF. The chain joins TRBV15 to TRBJ2-7; possible D gene TRBD2, 5 bases. This CDR3 has 14 amino acids. Germline V gene lookup returns CDR1 LNHNV and CDR2 YYDKDF (reference sequence). V gave up 1 base and J gave up 6 bases, with 13 bases separating them. The full variable domain, rest sourced from reference TRBV15 and TRBJ2-7, is DAMVIQNPRYQVTQFGKPVTLSCSQTLNHNVMYWYQQKSSQAPKLLFHYYDKDFNNEADTPDNFQSRRPNTSFCFLDIRSPGLGDTAMYLCATSRGVRGGEQYFGPGTRLTVT.

The chain has TRBV5-4 and TRBJ1-2; tentative D call: TRBD1 (6 bases). CDR3 length equals 15 residues. From germline, CDR1 is SGHNT and CDR2 YYREEE (reference sequence). Trimming took 4 bases from V and 1 from J, leaving 14 bases between them. The CDR3 protein is CASSPDSSINYGYTF. The DNA for the CDR3 is TGTGCCAGCAGCCCGGACAGCTCCATTAACTATGGCTACACCTTC. Full variable domain (rest looked up from reference TRBV5-4 and TRBJ1-2): ETGVTQSPTHLIKTRGQQVTLRCSSQSGHNTVSWYQQALGQGPQFIFQYYREEENGRGNFPPRFSGLQFPNYSSELNVNALELDDSALYLCASSPDSSINYGYTFGSGTRLTVV.

This chain uses TRBV7-6 with TRBJ2-3; unclear D gene. This CDR3 has 16 amino acids. The germline V and J ends were trimmed by 0 bases and 0 bases, with 10 bases remaining between them. Germline CDR1 SGHVS, CDR2 FNYEAQ. The CDR3 sequence is CASSLAVSRSTDTQYF. Here the CDR3 DNA reads TGTGCCAGCAGCTTAGCCGTCTCGAGGAGCACAGATACGCAGTATTTT.

This clone was seen only a few times. The chain uses TRBV12-3 or TRBV12-4 and TRBJ1-5, with D perhaps matching TRBD1 (5 bases). The CDR3 is 13 residues long. The V and J ends lost 0 bases and 7 bases respectively, with 7 bases between them. This CDR3 is CASSLAQGQPQHF. Here the CDR3 DNA reads TGTGCCAGCAGTTTAGCCCAGGGACAGCCCCAGCATTTT.